This entry describes one TCR beta chain. There is no known antigen for this receptor. No base qualities exist here, and no much larger clone lies one base off it. Genomic DNA was isolated from the sorted cells so that the TCRbeta CDR3 region could be sequenced. TCRbeta CDR3 regions were sequenced using the immunoSEQ Assay. TCRdb limited this immuneACCESS table to in-frame rearrangements with V and J called. A share of clones is missing; checked studies link under half to unresolved V genes, and the rest is unexplained. The sample table records 99,000 or so clones; around nine tenths of these occur just once. About 0.31% of the sample rests with the top ten. V lost 0 bases and J lost 2 bases; the stretch between them is 8 bases long. The CDR3 measures 14 amino acids from cysteine to phenylalanine. CDR3 DNA is the only sequence kept; it has 42 bases, read in frame from the first base. CDR1 SGHRS and CDR2 YFSETQ are derived from the germline V gene.

The trial excluded patients who had a history of autoimmune disease or who were on systemic immunosuppression. Peripheral blood for TCR sequencing was collected from all dose cohorts at baseline, on cycle 4 day 1, and on cycle 7 day 1. The samples were drawn from a first-in-human, open-label, multicenter phase I dose-escalation trial of ivuxolimab. Adults with locally advanced or metastatic melanoma, renal cell carcinoma, hepatocellular carcinoma or head and neck squamous cell carcinoma were enrolled in the trial. Before TCR sequencing, CD4+ and CD8+ T cells were separately sorted from peripheral blood. This sample stems from a study of OX40 agonist ivuxolimab in advanced cancers. Broadly, across the study: Ivuxolimab was an agonistic, fully human IgG2 monoclonal antibody directed against OX40 (CD134), a costimulatory receptor. Intravenous ivuxolimab was administered to patients every 2 weeks at six dose levels: 0.01, 0.1, 0.3, 1.5, 3 and 10 mg/kg. Of the 52 patients in dose escalation, 19 had hepatocellular carcinoma, around 15 had melanoma, 9 had renal cell carcinoma and 9 had head and neck cancer. A male proportion of roughly 80% and a mean age of around 60 years, ranging from about 20 to 85, were recorded for the dose-escalation cohort. Prior anti-PD-1, anti-PD-L1 or anti-CTLA-4 therapy was permitted, and checkpoint inhibitors had been received by less than 45% of dose-escalation patients. Partial responses occurred in three dose-escalation patients, of whom one had hepatocellular carcinoma and two had cutaneous melanoma. Peripheral TCRbeta sequencing aimed to test whether ivuxolimab altered TCR sequence diversity and caused clonal T-cell expansion. The monotherapy dose-escalation portion (N of about 49 patients) of the phase I ivuxolimab trial is reported in the paper.

What the authors observed across the whole study: Partial responders in the 0.1-3.0 mg/kg groups had among the lowest normalized peripheral clonal expansion, especially among CD8+ T cells. At doses of 0.1 to 3.0 mg/kg, clonal expansion of both CD4+ and CD8+ blood T cells was observed from baseline to week 6. Low levels of normalized T-cell clonal expansion were also seen in some patients who did not respond. After ivuxolimab, more expanded clones were found on average in CD8+ T cells than in CD4+ T cells. The antigen specificity of the peripheral T cells that underwent clonal expansion was not determined.

The receptor comes from an adult with an advanced solid tumor such as melanoma, head and neck, liver or kidney cancer. Source: CD4+ or CD8+ T cells sorted from blood, taken in a trial of the OX40 agonist ivuxolimab. The rearranged chain carries TRBV5-1 and TRBJ2-5; the D gene is not confidently resolved. The nucleotide sequence is given as TGCGCCAGCAGCTTGGAGGCGCCTCAAGAGACCCAGTACTTC. Its protein reads: CASSLEAPQETQYF.